A single sample gave rise to the 24 T cell receptor beta chains below, sequenced in a study of T-cell reconstitution after alpha-beta-depleted transplantation in children (dated by TCRdb to between 2015 and 2016). The label giving this sample's treatment or condition can be read as: allogeneic hematopoietic cell transplantation with graft depleted of TCRalphabeta T cells and CD19 B cells. Library preparation employed PCR. Reads for this sample came from an Illumina HiSeq 2500. TCR libraries were prepared with molecular barcoding, using unique molecular identifiers to normalize TCRbeta repertoire quantification. In-frame beta chains were kept once TCRdb had trimmed the public reads at Q25 with fastp and called clones with MiXCR. Each entry is one CDR3 protein sequence, shown with its most common DNA and genes. This sample has about 350,000 distinct CDR3 sequences in its table, and under 20% of those were observed once. About 41% of the sample goes to the ten largest clones.

The specimen comprised PBMCs, mostly from graft donor cells, sampled 360 days after TCRalphabeta/CD19-depleted stem cell transplant. The receptors were gathered from a male patient aged 2 to 9 who had a stem cell transplant for acute lymphoblastic leukemia, so the T cells may come from the graft donor.

The table lists this clonotype with a few counts. This sequence joins TRBV28 and TRBJ1-5; D uncertain. Trimming left V 2 bases short and J 7 bases short, with 18 bases between. The CDR3 is made up of 16 amino acids. Per germline, CDR1 MDHEN and CDR2 SYDVKM. As DNA, the CDR3 is TGTGCCAGCAGTTTAATCGGCAGTACCTTGGGGCAGCCCCAGCATTTT. It encodes CASSLIGSTLGQPQHF.

This clonotype was counted only a few times. The J gene is TRBJ2-4, the V gene TRBV11-2; 7 bases line up with TRBD2. Germline V lookup: CDR1 SGHAT, CDR2 FQNNGV. This CDR3 contains 19 residues. V dropped 0 bases and J dropped 2; count of bases not matched to a gene: 13. CDR3 amino acids: CASSLDWVGGDRTKNIQYF. DNA of the CDR3: TGTGCCAGCAGCTTAGATTGGGTGGGAGGGGATCGAACCAAAAACATTCAGTACTTC.

This clonotype was detected a few times. This sequence joins TRBV9 and TRBJ2-1, with D tentatively TRBD2 (6 bases). This CDR3 contains 15 residues. Germline CDR1 is SGDLS and CDR2 is YYNGEE. The V end lost 4 bases, the J end lost 0 bases, and 11 bases lay between the germline ends. In DNA form, the CDR3 reads TGTGCCAGCAGCTCATTAGCGGCCTCCTACAATGAGCAGTTCTTC. It is translated as CASSSLAASYNEQFF.

This clonotype was recorded once. The CDR3 loop reads CASSYFSGSTDTQYF. DNA of the CDR3: TGTGCCAGCAGTTACTTTAGCGGGAGCACAGATACGCAGTATTTT. The V and J genes are TRBV12-3 or TRBV12-4 and TRBJ2-3; 7 bases line up with TRBD2. This CDR3 comprises 15 residues. With V trimmed by 4 bases and J by 0 bases, 4 bases remained unmatched.

The table lists this clonotype with a few counts. The rearrangement links TRBV30 to TRBJ2-7; 14 bases match TRBD2. The CDR3 length is 17 residues. With V trimmed by 1 base and J by 4 bases, 9 bases remained unmatched. Germline values: CDR1 GTSNPN, CDR2 SVGIG (reference sequence). Here the CDR3 reads CAWSGSGLAGVKYEQYF. DNA for the CDR3: TGTGCCTGGAGTGGCTCGGGACTAGCGGGAGTCAAGTACGAGCAGTACTTC.

The rearrangement links TRBV6-2 or TRBV6-3 to TRBJ1-4; D is uncertain. The V gene lost 2 bases and the J gene lost 0 bases, with 13 bases spanning the gap. Per the germline V gene, CDR1 is MNHEY and CDR2 is SVGEGT. The CDR3 length is 17 residues. CDR3 DNA sequence: TGTGCCAGCAGTTACGTGAGGCGGCTTGCAACTAATGAAAAACTGTTTTTT. It yields the protein CASSYVRRLATNEKLFF.

This clonotype was observed a few times. The rearrangement uses TRBV20-1 and TRBJ2-5; D ambiguous. Germline CDR1 and CDR2: DFQATT and SNEGSKA (reference sequence). There are 13 residues in the CDR3. Trimming cost V 0 bases and J 5 bases, with 10 bases left between them. The CDR3 loop is CSARDGGWETQYF. The CDR3 DNA reads as TGCAGTGCTAGAGACGGTGGGTGGGAGACCCAGTACTTC.

This clonotype showed up many times. The rearrangement uses TRBV5-1 and TRBJ2-3; D is unresolved. The CDR3 is made up of 17 amino acids. In germline, CDR1 is SGHRS, CDR2 YFSETQ. V gave up 0 bases and J gave up 0 bases, with 14 bases separating them. The CDR3 spells CASSLGTVITSTDTQYF. Here the CDR3 DNA reads TGCGCCAGCAGCTTGGGGACCGTTATTACTAGCACAGATACGCAGTATTTT.

This rearrangement joins TRBV15 to TRBJ1-5; D ambiguous. The length of the CDR3 is 16 residues. Germline lookup yields CDR1 LNHNV and CDR2 YYDKDF (reference sequence). Between the trimmed V and J ends, which lost 1 base and 6 bases, there was a span of 16 bases. The CDR3 nucleotides read TGTGCCACCAGCAGAGTAATTGTGGAGGAGGGTCAGCCCCAGCATTTT. Its protein is CATSRVIVEEGQPQHF.

The chain recombines TRBV21-1 with TRBJ2-5; the table's D call, TRBD1, was not checked against the DNA. TRBV21-1 represents a pseudogene. The CDR3 contains 16 residues. The CDR3 spells CASRHPGTDGLWTQYF. The CDR3 nucleotides are TGTGCCTCTAGACATCCCGGGACCGACGGCCTCTGGACCCAGTACTTC.

This clonotype showed up just a few times. J is TRBJ2-4 and V is TRBV6-2 or TRBV6-3, with 8 bases aligning to TRBD2. Germline assignment: CDR1 MNHEY and CDR2 SVGEGT. Trimming at V came to 2 bases and at J to 4 bases, leaving 19 bases not matched to a gene. The CDR3 totals 20 residues. The CDR3: CASSYLVAQEREKGKNIQYF. CDR3 coding DNA: TGTGCCAGCAGTTACCTGGTTGCACAGGAGCGGGAGAAGGGAAAAAACATTCAGTACTTC.

The V call is TRBV27, the J call TRBJ1-2; D is unresolved. Germline values: CDR1 MNHEY, CDR2 SMNVEV (reference sequence). V lost 4 bases, J lost 4 bases, and 25 bases lay in between. The CDR3 sequence is 18 residues long. CDR3 loop: CASSSSARLESILYGYTF. The CDR3 nucleotides read TGTGCCAGCAGTTCGAGCGCCCGGCTGGAGAGTATACTCTATGGCTACACCTTC.

CDR3 sequence reads: CASSARDGKNIQYF. CDR3 DNA: TGTGCCAGCAGCGCCCGGGACGGCAAAAACATTCAGTACTTC. The gene calls are TRBV7-6 and TRBJ2-4; D is perhaps TRBD1 or TRBD2 (5 bases each). Germline V gives CDR1 SGHVS, CDR2 FNYEAQ. The CDR3 loop spans 14 amino acids. Trimming removed 5 bases from V and 3 bases from J, with 11 bases in between.

This clonotype was seen many times. This sequence joins TRBV7-8 and TRBJ2-2; either TRBD1 or TRBD2 may supply D (5 bases each). From germline, CDR1 is SGHVS and CDR2 FQNEAQ. The V gene lost 0 bases and the J gene lost 4 bases, with 12 bases spanning the gap. This CDR3 is 16 amino acids long. Here the CDR3 reads CASSLARDHSTGELFF. For the CDR3, the DNA is TGTGCCAGCAGCTTAGCCCGGGACCACAGCACCGGGGAGCTGTTTTTT.

This clonotype has a handful of counts. The chain is built from TRBV29-1 and TRBJ2-1, with D unclear. CDR3 length equals 13 residues. Germline lookup yields CDR1 SQVTM and CDR2 ANQGSEA. Trimming removed 4 bases from V and 4 bases from J, with 11 bases in between. This CDR3 is CSVAPRGYNEQFF. The CDR3, as DNA: TGCAGCGTTGCCCCGCGTGGATACAATGAGCAGTTCTTC.

The sample holds many counts of this clonotype. V is TRBV6-2 or TRBV6-3 and J is TRBJ2-1; TRBD1 matches at 11 bases. The V and J ends lost 8 bases and 7 bases, in that order; junction bases with no gene match: 10. Germline CDR1 is MNHEY and CDR2 is SVGEGT. The CDR3 length is 15 residues. The CDR3 DNA follows: TGTGCCAGCCTACCCGGGACAGGGGGAGTGAATGAGCAGTTCTTC. It is translated as CASLPGTGGVNEQFF.

This clonotype was recorded a few times. The rearrangement uses TRBV14 and TRBJ1-1, with D possibly matching TRBD1 (5 bases). V lost 5 bases, J lost 4 bases, and 26 bases lay in between. The germline CDR1 and CDR2 sequences are SGHDN and FVKESK. This CDR3 is 18 amino acids long. CDR3: CASSVDTGPFNARTEAFF. In nucleotides, the CDR3 is TGTGCCAGCAGCGTGGATACAGGCCCGTTTAATGCTCGCACTGAAGCTTTCTTT.

This clonotype was counted only a few times. DNA for the CDR3: TGTGCGCGACAAAGGGTAGGGAACACTGAAGCTTTCTTT. Its translation is CARQRVGNTEAFF. The chain is built from TRBV2 and TRBJ1-1; D remains unclear. The CDR3 runs 13 residues. In germline, CDR1 is SNHLY, CDR2 FYNNEI. Complete variable domain (other parts from reference TRBV2 and TRBJ1-1): EPEVTQTPSHQVTQMGQEVILRCVPISNHLYFYWYRQILGQKVEFLVSFYNNEISEKSEIFDDQFSVERPDGSNFTLKIRSTKLEDSAMYFCARQRVGNTEAFFGQGTRLTVV.

The V call is TRBV12-3 or TRBV12-4, the J call TRBJ2-5; 8 positions agree with TRBD2. The CDR3 length is 15 residues. V shed 6 bases and J 2 bases; nucleotides not matched to a gene: 8. The CDR3 reads CASSPSGRIQETQYF. In DNA, the CDR3 is TGTGCCAGCAGCCCTAGCGGGCGCATACAAGAGACCCAGTACTTC.

The rearrangement uses TRBV5-1 and TRBJ2-3; 9 nucleotides line up with TRBD2. This CDR3 contains 16 residues. Unmatched junction bases numbered 5, after V lost 3 bases and J lost 0 bases. Germline-derived CDR1 and CDR2 are SGHRS and YFSETQ. The CDR3 nucleotides read TGCGCCAGCAGCTACCTAGCGGGACCGAGCACAGATACGCAGTATTTT. This gives the protein CASSYLAGPSTDTQYF. The complete variable domain, with remaining parts taken from reference TRBV5-1 and TRBJ2-3, reads KAGVTQTPRYLIKTRGQQVTLSCSPISGHRSVSWYQQTPGQGLQFLFEYFSETQRNKGNFPGRFSGRQFSNSRSEMNVSTLELGDSALYLCASSYLAGPSTDTQYFGPGTRLTVL.

This chain links TRBV4-2 with TRBJ2-1; TRBD2 agrees at 13 bases. From germline, CDR1 is LGHNA and CDR2 YNFKEQ. V shed 5 bases, J shed 2 bases, and the junction held 6 bases outside the gene matches. CDR3 size: 17 residues. CDR3 sequence (DNA): TGTGCCAGCAGCGCCCGGACTAGCGGGAGCCCCTACAATGAGCAGTTCTTC. Residues: CASSARTSGSPYNEQFF.

Worth noting for this clonotype: The CDR3 does not end in the conserved phenylalanine or tryptophan, so this is likely a read error. The V gene is TRBV7-9, the J gene TRBJ1-2; D unclear. Per germline, CDR1 SEHNR and CDR2 FQNEAQ (reference sequence). There are 12 residues in the CDR3. V dropped 4 bases and J dropped 7 bases, with 10 bases sitting between them. CDR3 protein: CASSSRTTGYTC. The CDR3 DNA is TGTGCCAGCAGCTCCAGGACGACTGGCTACACCTGC.

The chain recombines TRBV11-2 with TRBJ2-5, with TRBD2 as a possible D gene (6 bases). Germline assignment: CDR1 SGHAT and CDR2 FQNNGV. This CDR3 has 18 amino acids. With 2 bases removed from V and 2 bases from J, the gap between germline ends came to 21 bases. For the CDR3, the DNA is TGTGCCAGCAGCTTAAGCAGTGGAGCCGGGAGACCTCAAGAGACCCAGTACTTC. It yields the protein CASSLSSGAGRPQETQYF.

This chain connects TRBV5-5 to TRBJ1-5; TRBD1 might be the D (5 bases). The germline gives CDR1 SGHKS, CDR2 YYEKEE (reference sequence). V lost 4 bases and J 3 bases, leaving 14 bases between the germline ends. The length of the CDR3 is 15 residues. CDR3 sequence (DNA): TGTGCCAGCAGCAGGGGATTACAGGACAATCAGCCCCAGCATTTT. Its protein is CASSRGLQDNQPQHF.